The 22 T cell receptor beta chains below were found in one sample sequenced in a study of T cell responses to AZD1222 COVID-19 vaccine. Assay used: immunoSEQ multiplex PCR; TCRdb lists only in-frame clones, some missing. The repertoire has fewer than 120,000 clones, about 90% of them found once; the top ten carry 15%. The source material was peripheral blood, sampled 28 days after the second AZD1222 dose. The receptors here all came from an adult who received the AZD1222 COVID-19 vaccine.

This chain connects TRBV4-1 to TRBJ2-3; D is possibly TRBD2 (7 bases). CDR1 is MGHRA and CDR2 is YSYEKL in the germline V gene. The CDR3 contains 16 residues. V lost 4 bases, J lost 2 bases, and 16 bases lay in between. The CDR3 DNA reads as TGCGCCAGCAGCCGAGGACCGGGGGGCCCCACAGATACGCAGTATTTT. This gives the protein CASSRGPGGPTDTQYF.

This sequence joins TRBV6-5 and TRBJ2-7, with TRBD2 matching over 9 bases. The germline gives CDR1 MNHEY, CDR2 SVGAGI. V shed 0 bases and J 1 base; nucleotides not matched to a gene: 4. CDR3 length: 16 amino acids. CDR3 residues: CASSYSFSGRSYEQYF. In DNA, the CDR3 is TGTGCCAGCAGTTACTCCTTTAGCGGGAGATCCTACGAGCAGTACTTC.

The rearrangement links TRBV28 to TRBJ2-7; 8 bases map to TRBD1. V was clipped by 6 bases and J by 5 bases; unmatched bases: 9. The CDR3 sequence is 14 residues long. Germline V CDR1 and CDR2: MDHEN, SYDVKM. The CDR3 here is CASRLTGGWDEQYF. The DNA for the CDR3 is TGTGCCAGCAGACTCACAGGGGGGTGGGACGAGCAGTACTTC.

V gene TRBV3-1 (or the pseudogene TRBV3-2) combines with J gene TRBJ1-2; D unclear. This CDR3 contains 12 residues. The ends were cut back, 3 bases at V and 6 bases at J, with 8 bases in the middle. The germline V gene has CDR1 LGHDT and CDR2 YNNKEL (reference sequence). CDR3 DNA: TGTGCCAGCAGCCACCTTGCAGATGGCTACACCTTC. Its translation: CASSHLADGYTF.

The rearrangement joins TRBV5-1 to TRBJ2-3; TRBD1 agrees at 9 bases. This CDR3 comprises 14 residues. Germline V gene sequence: CDR1 SGHRS, CDR2 YFSETQ. With V trimmed by 3 bases and J by 4 bases, 3 bases remained unmatched. The CDR3 DNA is TGCGCCAGCAGCTCGACAGGGGGTCCAGATACGCAGTATTTT. Protein: CASSSTGGPDTQYF. The full variable domain, with the rest looked up from reference TRBV5-1 and TRBJ2-3, is KAGVTQTPRYLIKTRGQQVTLSCSPISGHRSVSWYQQTPGQGLQFLFEYFSETQRNKGNFPGRFSGRQFSNSRSEMNVSTLELGDSALYLCASSSTGGPDTQYFGPGTRLTVL.

The chain has TRBV30 and TRBJ1-5; D call uncertain. Trimming removed 2 bases from V and 1 base from J, with 6 bases in between. The CDR3 is made up of 13 amino acids. Germline V gene data show CDR1 as GTSNPN and CDR2 as SVGIG (reference sequence). This chain's CDR3 is CAWSRASNQPQHF. In nucleotides, the CDR3 is TGTGCCTGGAGTAGAGCGAGCAATCAGCCCCAGCATTTT.

This clone was detected only once. The chain uses TRBV3-1 (or the pseudogene TRBV3-2) and TRBJ1-3; no clear D gene. The germline V gene encodes CDR1 LGHDT and CDR2 YNNKEL (reference sequence). The CDR3 has 15 amino acids. Trimming took off 1 base at V and 4 bases at J, with 11 bases between the two ends. The CDR3 DNA sequence: TGTGCCAGCAGCCAAGGGGTGGGGTCCGGAAACACCATATATTTT. It encodes CASSQGVGSGNTIYF.

This chain connects TRBV7-9 to TRBJ1-6; D is ambiguous. The V end lost 1 base, the J end lost 3 bases, and 4 bases lay between the germline ends. Germline V lookup: CDR1 SEHNR, CDR2 FQNEAQ (reference sequence). This CDR3 has 14 amino acids. The DNA of the CDR3 is TGTGCCAGCAGCTTAGAACACTATAATTCACCCCTCCACTTT. This translates into CASSLEHYNSPLHF. Using reference TRBV7-9 and TRBJ1-6 for the parts outside the CDR3, the full variable domain is DTGVSQNPRHKITKRGQNVTFRCDPISEHNRLYWYRQTLGQGPEFLTYFQNEAQLEKSRLLSDRFSAERPKGSFSTLEIQRTEQGDSAMYLCASSLEHYNSPLHFGNGTRLTVT.

The chain is built from TRBV5-4 and TRBJ2-2; D gene uncertain. Germline lookup yields CDR1 SGHNT and CDR2 YYREEE (reference sequence). Trimming cost V 0 bases and J 0 bases, with 12 bases left between them. This CDR3 is 17 amino acids long. The CDR3 reads CASSLEVRAANTGELFF. The CDR3 nucleotides read TGTGCCAGCAGCTTGGAAGTACGAGCCGCGAACACCGGGGAGCTGTTTTTT. Drawing the rest from reference TRBV5-4 and TRBJ2-2, the complete variable domain is ETGVTQSPTHLIKTRGQQVTLRCSSQSGHNTVSWYQQALGQGPQFIFQYYREEENGRGNFPPRFSGLQFPNYSSELNVNALELDDSALYLCASSLEVRAANTGELFFGEGSRLTVL.

V is TRBV14 and J is TRBJ2-5, with D hard to call. The CDR3 is 14 amino acids. CDR1 and CDR2 from the germline V gene are SGHDN and FVKESK. V dropped 0 bases and J dropped 7 bases, with 12 bases sitting between them. The CDR3 region is CASSQEYRAATQYF. Written as DNA, the CDR3 is TGTGCCAGCAGCCAAGAGTATAGGGCAGCGACCCAGTACTTC.

The V gene is TRBV7-8, the J gene TRBJ2-7; D not certain. Germline CDR1 and CDR2: SGHVS and FQNEAQ. The CDR3 runs 11 residues. The CDR3 loop reads CAVTSSYEQYF. CDR3 bases: TGTGCAGTCACCAGCTCCTACGAGCAGTACTTC.

This chain connects TRBV7-8 to TRBJ2-1; 9 nucleotides agree with TRBD2. Germline V gene lookup returns CDR1 SGHVS and CDR2 FQNEAQ. Germline trimming cut 4 bases from V and 8 bases from J; bases unmatched to any gene: 12. This CDR3 comprises 16 residues. CDR3 region: CASSYQGLADVDEQFF. The DNA of the CDR3 is TGTGCCAGCAGCTATCAGGGACTAGCAGACGTCGATGAGCAGTTCTTC.

V and J are TRBV5-1 and TRBJ2-5; 7 bases map to TRBD1. The V gene's germline CDR1 is SGHRS and CDR2 YFSETQ. CDR3 size: 14 residues. J was trimmed by 3 bases and V by 0 bases; bases with no gene match: 2. CDR3 protein: CASSLVGQKETQYF. In nucleotides, the CDR3 is TGCGCCAGCAGCTTGGTGGGACAGAAAGAGACCCAGTACTTC.

The rearrangement links TRBV5-1 to TRBJ2-7; perhaps TRBD2 as D (5 bases). Trimming pared 6 bases from V and 5 bases from J, leaving 15 bases between. Germline CDR1 and CDR2: SGHRS and YFSETQ. The CDR3 is 13 amino acids. DNA for the CDR3: TGCGCCAGCACTCTTACCGGGAATCACGAGCAGTACTTC. This codes for CASTLTGNHEQYF.

The rearrangement uses TRBV7-6 and TRBJ1-4, with D perhaps TRBD1 (6 bases). The V and J ends lost 5 bases and 7 bases respectively, with 23 bases between them. Germline V gene lookup returns CDR1 SGHVS and CDR2 FNYEAQ. CDR3 size: 17 residues. This CDR3 is CASSQGQGKGGGEKLFF. The CDR3 coding sequence is TGTGCCAGCAGCCAAGGGCAGGGAAAAGGGGGAGGTGAAAAACTGTTTTTT.

The rearrangement links TRBV28 to TRBJ2-5, with D possibly being TRBD2 (6 bases). From germline, CDR1 is MDHEN and CDR2 SYDVKM. The CDR3 covers 14 residues. Trimming shortened V by 8 bases and J by 1 base, and 14 bases separated the two germline ends. CDR3 DNA: TGTGCCAGCCTCCCACCGGGACTCCAAGAGACCCAGTACTTC. Protein product: CASLPPGLQETQYF.

The chain carries TRBV5-1 and TRBJ2-3, with a weak D call TRBD2 (7 bases). The CDR3 is 16 residues long. Germline assignment: CDR1 SGHRS and CDR2 YFSETQ. Trimming shortened V by 6 bases and J by 0 bases, and 17 bases separated the two germline ends. Written as DNA, the CDR3 is TGCGCCAGCACCGGGGGGCTAGCTCAGAGCACAGATACGCAGTATTTT. Residues: CASTGGLAQSTDTQYF. The whole variable domain, remainder taken from reference TRBV5-1 and TRBJ2-3, is KAGVTQTPRYLIKTRGQQVTLSCSPISGHRSVSWYQQTPGQGLQFLFEYFSETQRNKGNFPGRFSGRQFSNSRSEMNVSTLELGDSALYLCASTGGLAQSTDTQYFGPGTRLTVL.

The chain carries TRBV29-1 and TRBJ1-1; 8 nucleotides agree with TRBD1. The length of the CDR3 is 13 residues. V was pared by 6 bases and J by 1 base, with 4 bases of the junction left unmatched. Germline CDR1 and CDR2: SQVTM and ANQGSEA. In DNA, the CDR3 is TGCAGCGTGGCTGGACAGGGGAACACTGAAGCTTTCTTT. This sequence encodes CSVAGQGNTEAFF.

The rearrangement uses TRBV27 and TRBJ1-5; the D gene is possibly TRBD1 (5 bases). Trimming stripped 7 bases from V and 4 bases from J, with 14 bases between. The CDR3 extends over 14 amino acids. CDR1 and CDR2 from the germline V gene are MNHEY and SMNVEV (reference sequence). As DNA, the CDR3 is TGTGCCAGCAAGGCCGGGGCGAGTAATCAGCCCCAGCATTTT. This sequence encodes CASKAGASNQPQHF.

This chain uses TRBV20-1 with TRBJ2-7, with D unresolved. The V and J ends lost 3 bases and 3 bases respectively, with 9 bases between them. CDR3 length: 12 residues. CDR1 DFQATT and CDR2 SNEGSKA come from the germline V gene (reference sequence). CDR3 DNA sequence: TGCAGTGCTAGTGCCAGGAACTACGAGCAGTACTTC. Translated, it gives CSASARNYEQYF.

In DNA, the CDR3 is TGTGCCAGCAGCCAAGTAGCGGCGTCGGGGAACACTGAAGCTTTCTTT. Protein sequence: CASSQVAASGNTEAFF. The rearrangement uses TRBV3-1 (or the pseudogene TRBV3-2) and TRBJ1-1; no reliable D call. The CDR3 spans 16 residues. V lost 1 base and J 1 base, leaving 13 bases between the germline ends. Germline CDR1 and CDR2: LGHDT and YNNKEL (reference sequence).

V and J are TRBV2 and TRBJ1-5; 10 nucleotides align to TRBD1. With 0 bases clipped from V and 5 bases from J, the junction kept 4 bases outside the gene matches. The germline CDR1 and CDR2 sequences are SNHLY and FYNNEI. This CDR3 contains 16 residues. Here the CDR3 DNA reads TGTGCCAGCAGTGAAGCGGGGACAGGGGCGGATCAGCCCCAGCATTTT. Protein: CASSEAGTGADQPQHF.